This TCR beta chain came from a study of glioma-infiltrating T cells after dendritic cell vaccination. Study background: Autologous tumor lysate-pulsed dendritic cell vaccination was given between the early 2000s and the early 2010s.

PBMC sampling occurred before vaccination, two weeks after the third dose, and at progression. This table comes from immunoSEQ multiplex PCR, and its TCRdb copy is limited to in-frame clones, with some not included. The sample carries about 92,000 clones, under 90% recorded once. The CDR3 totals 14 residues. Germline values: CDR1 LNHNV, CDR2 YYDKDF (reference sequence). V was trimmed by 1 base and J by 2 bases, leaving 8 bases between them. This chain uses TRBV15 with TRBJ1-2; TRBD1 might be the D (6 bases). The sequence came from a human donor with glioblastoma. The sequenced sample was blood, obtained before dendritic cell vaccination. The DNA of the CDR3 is TGTGCCACCAGCAGAGTAACAGGGAACTATGGCTACACCTTC. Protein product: CATSRVTGNYGYTF.